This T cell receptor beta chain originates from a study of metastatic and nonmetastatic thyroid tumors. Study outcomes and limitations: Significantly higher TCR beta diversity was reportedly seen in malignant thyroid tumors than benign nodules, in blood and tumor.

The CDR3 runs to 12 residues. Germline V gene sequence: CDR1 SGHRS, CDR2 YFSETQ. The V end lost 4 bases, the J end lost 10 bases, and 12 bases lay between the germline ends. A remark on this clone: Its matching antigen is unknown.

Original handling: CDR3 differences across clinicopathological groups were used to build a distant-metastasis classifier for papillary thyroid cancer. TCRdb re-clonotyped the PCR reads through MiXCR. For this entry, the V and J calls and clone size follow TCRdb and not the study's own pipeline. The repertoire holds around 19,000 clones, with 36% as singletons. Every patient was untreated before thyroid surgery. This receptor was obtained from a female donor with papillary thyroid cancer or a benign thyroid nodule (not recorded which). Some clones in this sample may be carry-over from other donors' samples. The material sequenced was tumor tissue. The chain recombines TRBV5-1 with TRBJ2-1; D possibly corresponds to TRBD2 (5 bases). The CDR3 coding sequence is TGCGCCAGCAGCGCGGGCCGGTGGGAGCAGTTCTTC. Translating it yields CASSAGRWEQFF. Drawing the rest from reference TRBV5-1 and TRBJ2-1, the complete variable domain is KAGVTQTPRYLIKTRGQQVTLSCSPISGHRSVSWYQQTPGQGLQFLFEYFSETQRNKGNFPGRFSGRQFSNSRSEMNVSTLELGDSALYLCASSAGRWEQFFGPGTRLTVL.